Ten or more counts support the clone carrying this T cell receptor beta chain. The entry originates in a study of T cells in Graves' hyperthyroidism and ophthalmopathy. Individuals with ophthalmopathy presented a Clinical Activity Score of at least 3, a NOSPECS grade of at least 4 and a duration under 3 months. Lactation, pregnancy, other autoimmune disease or uncontrolled infection excluded patients. From around 11 ml of fresh peripheral blood, PBMCs were isolated. Trimming removed 1 base from V and 1 base from J; junction bases left unmatched: 4. Germline V gene data show CDR1 as SGDLS and CDR2 as YYNGEE. The CDR3 consists of 16 residues. RNA transcripts provided the source from which TCR beta CDR3 regions were amplified. The TCR CDR3 first-round RT-PCR relied on the HTBI primer set. TCRdb reprocessed the multiplex PCR reads with MiXCR, giving one entry per CDR3 protein. The profile shows a few hundred thousand distinct CDR3 sequences, about 16% of them singletons.

Sequencing was done on a sample of blood. The TCR sequence derives from a woman aged 25 to 45 with Graves' ophthalmopathy. The rearrangement uses TRBV9 and TRBJ2-2, with TRBD1 matching over 7 bases. DNA of the CDR3: TGTGCCAGCAGCGTACGGGCAGGGGGGAACACCGGGGAGCTGTTTTTT. The encoded protein is CASSVRAGGNTGELFF.